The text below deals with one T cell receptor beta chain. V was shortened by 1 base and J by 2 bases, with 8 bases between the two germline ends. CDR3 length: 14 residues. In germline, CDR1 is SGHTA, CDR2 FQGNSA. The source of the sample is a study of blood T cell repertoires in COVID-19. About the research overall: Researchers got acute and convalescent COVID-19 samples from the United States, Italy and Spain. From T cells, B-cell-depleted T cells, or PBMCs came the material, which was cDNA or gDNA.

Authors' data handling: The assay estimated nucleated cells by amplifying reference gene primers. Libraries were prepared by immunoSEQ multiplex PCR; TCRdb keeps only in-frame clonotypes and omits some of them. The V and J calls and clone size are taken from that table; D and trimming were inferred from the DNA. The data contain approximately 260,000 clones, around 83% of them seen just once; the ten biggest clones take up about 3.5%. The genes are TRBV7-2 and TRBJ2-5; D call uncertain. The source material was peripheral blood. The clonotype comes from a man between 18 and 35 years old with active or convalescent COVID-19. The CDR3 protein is CASSLEAGQETQYF. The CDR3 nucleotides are TGTGCCAGCAGCTTAGAGGCAGGTCAAGAGACCCAGTACTTC.